This TCR beta chain stems from a study of T cell responses to AZD1222 COVID-19 vaccine. Study observations and caveats: Most donors were white British, females outnumbered males, and clonal diversity was possibly underestimated. Spike-wide coverage was observed for vaccine-associated CD4 TCRs, with dominant responses at 160-218 and 743-854.

Here immunoSEQ multiplex PCR was the method, and the copy in TCRdb shows in-frame clones only, minus some. This sample yields 100,000 to 150,000 clones, of which around nine tenths are seen a single time; about 27% belongs to the top ten. The germline CDR1 and CDR2 sequences are SGHDT and YYEEEE. The CDR3 spans 13 residues. V was clipped by 5 bases and J by 2 bases, with 10 bases between them. A note on this clone: As yet, its antigen is unknown.

The receptor was derived from an adult in good health. The V gene is TRBV5-6, the J gene TRBJ1-2; no definite D call. The specimen was peripheral blood, collected on day 0 of AZD1222 vaccination. Written as DNA, the CDR3 is TGTGCCAGCAGGTTCTCGAGAAACTATGGCTACACCTTC. Translated, it gives CASRFSRNYGYTF.